This T cell receptor beta chain derives from a study of CD8 T cells in Susac syndrome (dated by TCRdb to about 2019). About the full investigation: Whether CD8+ T cell activation and differentiation in Susac syndrome was antigen driven was tested using repertoire sequencing.

RNA was extracted using the RNeasy kit, and about 0.5 to 1 ug of the RNA was reverse transcribed with random hexamers. The immunoSEQ multiplex PCR assay, covering 54 Vbeta and 13 Jbeta segments, was used to amplify TCR beta CDR3 regions. Bias from PCR amplification was corrected by using a synthetic template baseline for primer optimization and for computational correction. The paper's processing steps were these. Only productive sequences were kept, with reads annotated to V, D and J genes according to IMGT and analyzed in immunoSEQ Analyzer. Clonality was calculated as one minus the Shannon entropy normalized by log2 of the number of productive unique sequences. Public and private clones were assessed among the 100 most prevalent clones of each patient and control. Susac-specific clones were defined as absent from healthy and MS cohorts, roughly 1,100 published viral clones and other ImmuneACCESS disease sequences. TCRdb itself trimmed the public reads at Q25 with fastp, ran MiXCR and retained productive beta chains. When rows share a CDR3 protein, they turn into one entry using the most common DNA and genes. The V and J calls shown here were made by TCRdb, not taken from the authors' results. For this sample there are roughly 130,000 distinct CDR3 sequences; around 94% appear just once. The ten largest clones add up to about 0.13% of the sample.

What the research found in general, with its limitations: The number of individuals in the TCR sequencing and HLA analysis was recognized as being relatively small.

Peripheral blood CD8+ and CD4+ T cells from healthy donors, Susac syndrome patients and multiple sclerosis patients were profiled by high-throughput TCR beta sequencing. Multiple sclerosis controls were treatment-naive patients with stable or active relapsing-remitting disease fulfilling revised McDonald criteria. Bulk CD8+ and CD4+ T cells were purified by magnetic negative isolation, whereas CD8+ TEMRA cells were enriched by FACS. Blood was collected in EDTA tubes and processed within 24 hours, with PBMCs isolated through density gradient centrifugation. PBMCs intended for TCR sequencing were cryopreserved in liquid nitrogen and were subsequently thawed in a 37 degrees C water bath. A purity of at least 90% was achieved for sorted or isolated CD4+, CD8+ and CD8+ TEMRA cells. As to this clonotype: Its target antigen remains unknown. No base-level quality is on record; no much larger clone is a single base apart.

The germline V gene specifies SGDLS as CDR1 and YYNGEE as CDR2. V is cut back by 0 bases and J by 1 base, with 6 bases in the junction unmatched. The CDR3 spans 17 residues, from the cysteine through the phenylalanine. Only the CDR3 region is kept as DNA, spanning 51 bases read in frame from base 1. The TCR was taken from a human donor with multiple sclerosis. This sequence uses TRBV9 and TRBJ2-5, with 10 central nucleotides matching TRBD2. Sequencing was done on a sample of CD4+ T cells from PBMCs. The CDR3 here reads CASSVGGIAGGQETQYF. The sequenced DNA is TGTGCCAGCAGCGTAGGAGGAATAGCGGGGGGCCAAGAGACCCAGTACTTC.